A single sample is the source of the 8 T cell receptor beta chains below, sequenced in a study of blood T cells in healthy people across ages. Combining a sample-barcoded 5' primer with a J-beta primer mix, a second PCR ran for roughly 7 to 12 cycles. TCRdb used MiXCR to reprocess the 5' RACE reads, holding one entry per CDR3 protein. Counted here are about 780,000 distinct CDR3 sequences, 35% to 50% occurring once; the ten biggest clones make up 15% to 20%. The sequencing input was blood. These receptors originate from a man at least 80 years old in good health.

This clonotype was detected only a few times. The gene calls are TRBV12-3 or TRBV12-4 and TRBJ1-6, with D unclear. Trimming cost V 1 base and J 6 bases, with 7 bases left between them. The CDR3 length is 14 residues. The CDR3 DNA sequence: TGTGCCAGCAGTTTAGTCGGCCTTAATTCACCCCTCCACTTT. Amino acids: CASSLVGLNSPLHF.

The gene calls are TRBV5-1 and TRBJ2-1; 12 nucleotides agree with TRBD2. Germline trimming cut 0 bases from V and 7 bases from J; bases unmatched to any gene: 14. Germline lookup yields CDR1 SGHRS and CDR2 YFSETQ. The length of the CDR3 is 19 residues. CDR3 DNA: TGCGCCAGCAGCTTGGCCAGGCTAGCGGGAGGGGAACTAAAAAATGAGCAGTTCTTC. This encodes CASSLARLAGGELKNEQFF.

The chain is built from TRBV20-1 and TRBJ2-4, with D unresolved. The length of the CDR3 is 13 residues. Germline-derived CDR1 and CDR2 are DFQATT and SNEGSKA (reference sequence). V gave up 6 bases and J gave up 3 bases, with 12 bases separating them. The CDR3 region has the DNA TGCAGTGCGAGCCCTGTGGGCAAAAACATTCAGTACTTC. It is translated as CSASPVGKNIQYF.

The chain has TRBV28 and TRBJ1-5; D ambiguous. The germline V and J ends were trimmed by 6 bases and 1 base, with 13 bases remaining between them. Looked up from germline, CDR1 is MDHEN and CDR2 is SYDVKM. The CDR3 has 15 residues. Written as DNA, the CDR3 is TGTGCCAGCAGCCCCCGGTTGGGGAGCAATCAGCCCCAGCATTTT. Its protein is CASSPRLGSNQPQHF.

V and J are TRBV11-2 and TRBJ2-7; unclear D gene. CDR1 SGHAT and CDR2 FQNNGV come from the germline V gene. The CDR3 covers 15 residues. The V end was cut by 4 bases, the J end by 3 bases, with 16 bases between. The CDR3 loop is CASSSPRPLGYEQYF. As DNA, the CDR3 is TGTGCCAGCAGCTCCCCCCGGCCCCTTGGCTACGAGCAGTACTTC.

The V gene is TRBV28, the J gene TRBJ2-1; possibly TRBD1 for D (6 bases). Germline-derived CDR1 and CDR2 are MDHEN and SYDVKM. Trimming pared 3 bases from V and 5 bases from J, leaving 8 bases between. The CDR3 extends over 13 amino acids. CDR3 nucleotide sequence: TGTGCCAGCAGTTTTGACAGGAACAATGAGCAGTTCTTC. Translation gives CASSFDRNNEQFF. The full variable domain, completed using reference TRBV28 and TRBJ2-1, is DVKVTQSSRYLVKRTGEKVFLECVQDMDHENMFWYRQDPGLGLRLIYFSYDVKMKEKGDIPEGYSVSREKKERFSLILESASTNQTSMYLCASSFDRNNEQFFGPGTRLTVL.

This clonotype was detected a few times. The chain couples TRBV4-3 to TRBJ2-1; 10 nucleotides align to TRBD2. The CDR3 is 17 amino acids. V trimming: 0 bases; J trimming: 3 bases; junction bases outside the gene matches: 5. Germline V lookup: CDR1 LGHNA, CDR2 YSLEER. The CDR3 region is CASSQDWASGSYNEQFF. CDR3 DNA sequence: TGCGCCAGCAGCCAAGATTGGGCTAGCGGGAGCTACAATGAGCAGTTCTTC.

The rearrangement joins TRBV20-1 to TRBJ2-5; 8 nucleotides match TRBD1. The J call is uncertain, as TRBJ2-7 better fits the DNA end. CDR1 and CDR2 from the germline V gene are DFQATT and SNEGSKA (reference sequence). The CDR3 is 13 amino acids. For the CDR3, the DNA is TGCAGTGCTAGACAACAGGGGGTACACGAGCAGTACTTC. Translation gives CSARQQGVHEQYF.